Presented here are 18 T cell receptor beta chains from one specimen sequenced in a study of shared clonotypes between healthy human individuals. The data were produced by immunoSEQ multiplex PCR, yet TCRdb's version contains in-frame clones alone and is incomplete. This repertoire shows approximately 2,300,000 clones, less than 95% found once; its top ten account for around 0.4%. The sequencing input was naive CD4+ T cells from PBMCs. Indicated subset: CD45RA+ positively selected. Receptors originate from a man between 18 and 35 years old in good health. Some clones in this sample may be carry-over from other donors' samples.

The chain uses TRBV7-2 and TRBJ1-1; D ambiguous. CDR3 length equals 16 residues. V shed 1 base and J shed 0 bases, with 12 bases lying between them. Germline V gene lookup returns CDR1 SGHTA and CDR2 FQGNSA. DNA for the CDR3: TGTGCCAGCAGCTTAGAAGGGTTCGGAGTGAACACTGAAGCTTTCTTT. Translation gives CASSLEGFGVNTEAFF.

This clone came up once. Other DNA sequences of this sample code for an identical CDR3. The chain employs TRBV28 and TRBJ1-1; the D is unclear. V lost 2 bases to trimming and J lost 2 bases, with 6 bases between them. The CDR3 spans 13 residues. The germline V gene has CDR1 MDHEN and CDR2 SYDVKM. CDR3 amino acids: CASSLPRNTEAFF. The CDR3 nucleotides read TGTGCCAGCAGTTTACCCCGCAACACTGAAGCTTTCTTT.

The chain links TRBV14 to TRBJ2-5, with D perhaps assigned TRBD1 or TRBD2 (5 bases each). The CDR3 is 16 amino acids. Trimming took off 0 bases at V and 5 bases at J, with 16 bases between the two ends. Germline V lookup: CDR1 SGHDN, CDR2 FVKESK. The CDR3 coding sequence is TGTGCCAGCAGCCAAGATCGAGGGGAGATCGGGGAGACCCAGTACTTC. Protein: CASSQDRGEIGETQYF.

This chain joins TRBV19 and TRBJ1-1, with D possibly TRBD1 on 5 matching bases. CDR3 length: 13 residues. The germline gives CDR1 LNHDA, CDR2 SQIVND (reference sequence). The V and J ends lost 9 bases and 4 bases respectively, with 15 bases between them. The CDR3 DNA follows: TGTGCCAGCGGGACCCGGGGATTCACTGAAGCTTTCTTT. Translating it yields CASGTRGFTEAFF.

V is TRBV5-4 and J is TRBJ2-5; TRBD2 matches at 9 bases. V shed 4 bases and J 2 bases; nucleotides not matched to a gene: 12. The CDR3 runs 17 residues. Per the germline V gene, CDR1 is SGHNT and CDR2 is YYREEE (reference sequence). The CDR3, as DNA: TGTGCCAGCAGCGGTAACGGACTAGCGAGATTACAAGAGACCCAGTACTTC. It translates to CASSGNGLARLQETQYF.

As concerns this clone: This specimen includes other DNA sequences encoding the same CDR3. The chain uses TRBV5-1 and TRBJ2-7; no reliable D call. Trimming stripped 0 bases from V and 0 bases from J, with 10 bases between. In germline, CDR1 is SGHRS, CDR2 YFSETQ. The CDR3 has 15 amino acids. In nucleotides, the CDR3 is TGCGCCAGCAGCTTGGTGGTGGGCGCCTCCTACGAGCAGTACTTC. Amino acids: CASSLVVGASYEQYF. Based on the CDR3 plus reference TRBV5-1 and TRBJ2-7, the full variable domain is KAGVTQTPRYLIKTRGQQVTLSCSPISGHRSVSWYQQTPGQGLQFLFEYFSETQRNKGNFPGRFSGRQFSNSRSEMNVSTLELGDSALYLCASSLVVGASYEQYFGPGTRLTVT.

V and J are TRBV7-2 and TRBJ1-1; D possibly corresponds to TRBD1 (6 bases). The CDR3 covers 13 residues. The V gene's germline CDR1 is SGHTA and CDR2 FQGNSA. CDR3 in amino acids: CAGGASRVTEAFF. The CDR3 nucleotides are TGTGCGGGGGGCGCGAGCCGGGTGACTGAAGCTTTCTTT.

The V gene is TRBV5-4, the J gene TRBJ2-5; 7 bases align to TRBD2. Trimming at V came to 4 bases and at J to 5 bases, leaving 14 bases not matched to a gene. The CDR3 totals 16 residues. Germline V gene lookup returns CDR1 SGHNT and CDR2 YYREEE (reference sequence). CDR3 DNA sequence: TGTGCCAGCAGCGGACCCTGGGGCGGGAGCAGGGAGACCCAGTACTTC. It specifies CASSGPWGGSRETQYF.

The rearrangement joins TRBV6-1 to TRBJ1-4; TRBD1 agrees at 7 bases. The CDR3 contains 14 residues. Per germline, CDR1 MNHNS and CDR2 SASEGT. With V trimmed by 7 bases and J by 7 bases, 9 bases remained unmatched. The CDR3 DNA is TGTGCCAGCAAAAGGGGGCCGGAGCCTGAAAAACTGTTTTTT. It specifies CASKRGPEPEKLFF.

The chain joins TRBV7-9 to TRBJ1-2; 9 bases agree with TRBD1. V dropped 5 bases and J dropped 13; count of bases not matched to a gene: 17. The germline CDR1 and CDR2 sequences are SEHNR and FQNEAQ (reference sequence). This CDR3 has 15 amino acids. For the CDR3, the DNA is TGTGCCAGCAGCCCCGCCGGGACAGGGCTACTATTTTTCACCTTC. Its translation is CASSPAGTGLLFFTF.

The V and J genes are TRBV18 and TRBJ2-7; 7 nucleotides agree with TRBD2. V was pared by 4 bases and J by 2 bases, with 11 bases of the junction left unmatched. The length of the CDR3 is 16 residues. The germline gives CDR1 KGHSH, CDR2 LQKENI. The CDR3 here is CASSLSLADLTYEQYF. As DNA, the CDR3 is TGTGCCAGCTCACTATCGCTAGCGGACCTAACCTACGAGCAGTACTTC.

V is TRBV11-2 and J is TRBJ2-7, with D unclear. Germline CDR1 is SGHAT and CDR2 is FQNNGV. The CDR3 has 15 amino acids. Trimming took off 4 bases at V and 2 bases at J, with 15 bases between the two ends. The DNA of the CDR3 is TGTGCCAGCAGCTGGTACCCGGACGTCGCCTACGAGCAGTACTTC. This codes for CASSWYPDVAYEQYF.

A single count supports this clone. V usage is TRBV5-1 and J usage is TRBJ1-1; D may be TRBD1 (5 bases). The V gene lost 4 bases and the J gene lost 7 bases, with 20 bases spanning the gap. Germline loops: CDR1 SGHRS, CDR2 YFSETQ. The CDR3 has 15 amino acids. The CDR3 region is CASSRDAGTYIEAFF. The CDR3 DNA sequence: TGCGCCAGCAGCCGGGACGCGGGGACGTACATTGAAGCTTTCTTT.

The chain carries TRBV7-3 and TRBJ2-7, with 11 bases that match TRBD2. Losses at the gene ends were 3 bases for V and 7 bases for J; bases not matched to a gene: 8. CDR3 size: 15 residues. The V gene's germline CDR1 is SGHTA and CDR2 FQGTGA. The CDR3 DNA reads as TGTGCCAGCAGCTTTGGGACTAGCGGATTACGAGAGCAGTACTTC. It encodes CASSFGTSGLREQYF.

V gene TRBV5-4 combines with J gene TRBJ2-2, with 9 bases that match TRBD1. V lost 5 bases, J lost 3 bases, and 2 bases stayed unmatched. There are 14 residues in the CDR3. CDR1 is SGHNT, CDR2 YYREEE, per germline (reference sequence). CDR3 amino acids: CASRRDRDTGELFF. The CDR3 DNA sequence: TGTGCCAGCAGACGGGACAGGGACACCGGGGAGCTGTTTTTT.

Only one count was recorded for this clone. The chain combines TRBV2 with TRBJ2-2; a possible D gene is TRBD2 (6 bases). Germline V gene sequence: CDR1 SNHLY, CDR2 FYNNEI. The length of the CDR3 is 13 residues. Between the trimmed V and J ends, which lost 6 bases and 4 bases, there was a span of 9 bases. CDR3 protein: CASSLASTGELFF. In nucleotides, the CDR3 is TGTGCCAGCAGCCTAGCGAGCACCGGGGAGCTGTTTTTT.

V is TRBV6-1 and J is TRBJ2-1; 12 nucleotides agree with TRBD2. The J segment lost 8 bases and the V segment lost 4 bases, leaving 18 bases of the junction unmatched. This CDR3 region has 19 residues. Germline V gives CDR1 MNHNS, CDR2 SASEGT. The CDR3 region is CASSGTPLAGGPAGDEQFF. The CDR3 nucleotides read TGTGCCAGCAGTGGGACACCTCTAGCGGGAGGGCCGGCAGGCGATGAGCAGTTCTTC.

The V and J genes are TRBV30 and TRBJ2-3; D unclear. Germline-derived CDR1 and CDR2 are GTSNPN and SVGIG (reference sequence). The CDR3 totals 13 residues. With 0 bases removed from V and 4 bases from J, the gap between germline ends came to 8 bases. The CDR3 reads CAWSVLPPDTQYF. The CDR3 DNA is TGTGCCTGGAGTGTACTCCCGCCAGATACGCAGTATTTT.